The entry below describes one T cell receptor (beta chain). Its target is not known. The Oncomine TCR Beta short-read assay generated sequence data from the DNA of cultured CD4+ T cells. Someone extracted genomic DNA from cultured CD4+ T cells. TCRdb analysed the PCR reads with MiXCR anew, one entry per CDR3 protein. This table holds about 15,000 distinct CDR3 sequences, roughly 50% found once. The data stem from a study of vaccination and CD4 T cells after COVID-19. Broader study findings: A comparatively limited set of convalescent patients was examined, with no early post-infection timepoints.

This CDR3 comprises 13 residues. Germline-derived CDR1 and CDR2 are SGHTA and FQGTGA. Trimming left V 4 bases short and J 10 bases short, with 14 bases between. Treatment meaning: approximately nine-day PBMC culture with coronavirus spike peptide pools or control peptides (ViraFEST assay). The sample comprised CD4+ T cells from blood, cultured in vitro. The chain combines TRBV7-3 with TRBJ2-1, with TRBD2 as a possible D gene (5 bases). The TCR originated in a human donor who had recovered from COVID-19. CDR3 in DNA: TGTGCCAGCAGCTCGGACGCCCGAGGGGAGCAGTTCTTC. It translates to CASSSDARGEQFF.